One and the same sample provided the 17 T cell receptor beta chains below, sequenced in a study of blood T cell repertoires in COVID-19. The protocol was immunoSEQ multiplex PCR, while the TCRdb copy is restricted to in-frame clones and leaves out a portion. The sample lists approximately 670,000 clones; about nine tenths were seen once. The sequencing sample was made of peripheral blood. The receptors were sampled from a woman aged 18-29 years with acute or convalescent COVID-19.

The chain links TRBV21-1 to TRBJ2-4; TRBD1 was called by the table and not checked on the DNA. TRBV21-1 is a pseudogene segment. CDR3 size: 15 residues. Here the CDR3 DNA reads TGTGCCAGCAGCCTCGGGACAGGGTTGAAAAACATTCAGTACTTC. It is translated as CASSLGTGLKNIQYF.

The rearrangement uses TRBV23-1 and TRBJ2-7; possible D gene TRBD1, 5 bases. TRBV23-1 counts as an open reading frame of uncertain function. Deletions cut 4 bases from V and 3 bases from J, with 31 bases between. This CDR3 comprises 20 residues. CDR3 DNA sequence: TGCGCCAGCAGTCCTTTTTTCAGGGTGACTGTCCAGAGCGTTTTCTACGAGCAGTACTTC. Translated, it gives CASSPFFRVTVQSVFYEQYF.

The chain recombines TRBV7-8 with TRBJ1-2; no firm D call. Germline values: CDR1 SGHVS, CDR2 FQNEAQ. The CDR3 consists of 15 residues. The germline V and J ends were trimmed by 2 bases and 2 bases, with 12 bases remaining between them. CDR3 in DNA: TGTGCCAGCAGCTTATCCCCCACTCCCAACTATGGCTACACCTTC. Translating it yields CASSLSPTPNYGYTF.

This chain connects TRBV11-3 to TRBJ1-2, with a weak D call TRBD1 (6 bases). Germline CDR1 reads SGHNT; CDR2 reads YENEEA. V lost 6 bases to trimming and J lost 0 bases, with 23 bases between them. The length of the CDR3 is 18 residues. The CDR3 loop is CASRTSGTTKFPNYGYTF. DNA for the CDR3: TGTGCCAGCAGGACTTCCGGGACAACCAAGTTCCCTAACTATGGCTACACCTTC.

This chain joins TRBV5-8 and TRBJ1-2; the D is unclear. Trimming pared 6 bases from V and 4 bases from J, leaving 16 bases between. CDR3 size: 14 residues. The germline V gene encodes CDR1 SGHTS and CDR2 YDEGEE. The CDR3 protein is CASIVQWQAYGYTF. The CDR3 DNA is TGTGCCAGCATTGTTCAGTGGCAGGCCTATGGCTACACCTTC. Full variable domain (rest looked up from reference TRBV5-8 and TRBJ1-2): EAGVTQSPTHLIKTRGQQATLRCSPISGHTSVYWYQQALGLGLQFLLWYDEGEERNRGNFPPRFSGRQFPNYSSELNVNALELEDSALYLCASIVQWQAYGYTFGSGTRLTVV.

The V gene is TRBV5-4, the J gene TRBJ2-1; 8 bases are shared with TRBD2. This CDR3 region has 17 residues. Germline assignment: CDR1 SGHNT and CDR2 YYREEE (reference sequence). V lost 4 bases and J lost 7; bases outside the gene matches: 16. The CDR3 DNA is TGTGCCAGCAGCCCAAATCGGGGTAGCGGGGAGCGAAATGAGCAGTTCTTC. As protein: CASSPNRGSGERNEQFF.

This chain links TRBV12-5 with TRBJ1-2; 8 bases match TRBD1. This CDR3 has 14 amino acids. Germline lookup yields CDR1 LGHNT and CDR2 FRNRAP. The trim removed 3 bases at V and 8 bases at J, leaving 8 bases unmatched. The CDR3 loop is CASGFQGALLGYTF. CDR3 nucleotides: TGTGCTAGTGGTTTTCAGGGGGCCCTTCTAGGCTACACCTTC.

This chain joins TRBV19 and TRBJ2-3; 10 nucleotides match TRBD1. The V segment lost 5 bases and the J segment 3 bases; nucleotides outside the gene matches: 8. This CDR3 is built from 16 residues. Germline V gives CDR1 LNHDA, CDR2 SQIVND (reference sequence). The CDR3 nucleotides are TGTGCCAGTAGTTTCGACAGGGGGCTGGGGACAGATACGCAGTATTTT. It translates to CASSFDRGLGTDTQYF.

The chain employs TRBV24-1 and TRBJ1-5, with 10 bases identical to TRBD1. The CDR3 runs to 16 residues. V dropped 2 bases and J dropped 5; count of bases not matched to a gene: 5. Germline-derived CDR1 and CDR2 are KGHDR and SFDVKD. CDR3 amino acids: CATSDSSGQGHQPQHF. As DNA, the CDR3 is TGTGCCACCAGTGATTCGTCGGGACAGGGGCATCAGCCCCAGCATTTT.

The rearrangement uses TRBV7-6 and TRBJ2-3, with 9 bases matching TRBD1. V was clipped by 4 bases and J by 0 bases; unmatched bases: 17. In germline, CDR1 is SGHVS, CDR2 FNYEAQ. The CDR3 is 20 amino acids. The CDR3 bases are TGTGCCAGCAGCTCACCGATTACCGGGACAGGGATTTTTAGCACAGATACGCAGTATTTT. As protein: CASSSPITGTGIFSTDTQYF.

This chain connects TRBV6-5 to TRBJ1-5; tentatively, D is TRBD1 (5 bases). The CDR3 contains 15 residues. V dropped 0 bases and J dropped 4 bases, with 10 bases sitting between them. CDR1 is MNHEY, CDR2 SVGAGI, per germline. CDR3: CASSYSYGGNQPQHF. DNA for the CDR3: TGTGCCAGCAGTTACTCCTATGGGGGGAATCAGCCCCAGCATTTT.

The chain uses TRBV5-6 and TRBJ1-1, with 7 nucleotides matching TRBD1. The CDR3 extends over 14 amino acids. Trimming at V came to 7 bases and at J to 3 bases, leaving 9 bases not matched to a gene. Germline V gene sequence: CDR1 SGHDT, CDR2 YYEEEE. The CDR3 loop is CASAQGYVDTEAFF. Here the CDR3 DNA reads TGTGCCAGCGCACAGGGGTATGTCGACACTGAAGCTTTCTTT.

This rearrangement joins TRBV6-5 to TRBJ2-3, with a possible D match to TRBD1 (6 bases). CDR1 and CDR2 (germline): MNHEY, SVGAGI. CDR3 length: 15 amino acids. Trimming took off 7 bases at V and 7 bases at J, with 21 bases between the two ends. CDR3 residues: CASMGTGYAENTQYF. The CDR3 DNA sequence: TGTGCCAGCATGGGAACAGGGTATGCCGAAAATACGCAGTATTTT.

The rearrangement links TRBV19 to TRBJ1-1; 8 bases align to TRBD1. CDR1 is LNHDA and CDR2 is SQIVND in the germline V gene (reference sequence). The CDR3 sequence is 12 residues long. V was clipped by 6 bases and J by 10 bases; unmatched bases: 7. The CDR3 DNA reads TGTGCCAGTAGCCGCGGACAGGGCCCAGCTTTCTTT. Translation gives CASSRGQGPAFF.

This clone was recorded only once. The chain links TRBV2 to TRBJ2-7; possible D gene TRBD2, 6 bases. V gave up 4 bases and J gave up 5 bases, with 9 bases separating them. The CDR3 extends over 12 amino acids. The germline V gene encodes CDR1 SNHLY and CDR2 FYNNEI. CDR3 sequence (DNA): TGTGCCAGCAGTGTTGGAGGGAACGAGCAGTACTTC. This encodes CASSVGGNEQYF.

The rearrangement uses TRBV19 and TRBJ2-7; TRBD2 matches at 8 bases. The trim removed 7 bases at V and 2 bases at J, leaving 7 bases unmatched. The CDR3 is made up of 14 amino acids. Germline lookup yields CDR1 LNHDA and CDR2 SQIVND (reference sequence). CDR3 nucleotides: TGTGCCAGTACCCCTTCCGGGGGGGCCTACGAGCAGTACTTC. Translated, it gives CASTPSGGAYEQYF.

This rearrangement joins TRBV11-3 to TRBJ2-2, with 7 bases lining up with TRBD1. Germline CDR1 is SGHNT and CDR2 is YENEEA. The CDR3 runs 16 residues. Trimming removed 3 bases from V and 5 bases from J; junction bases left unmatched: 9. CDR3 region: CASSFSGTAGTGELFF. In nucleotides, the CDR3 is TGTGCCAGCAGCTTTTCCGGGACAGCAGGAACCGGGGAGCTGTTTTTT.